This TCR beta chain originates from a study of blood T cell repertoires in COVID-19. Overall study: Material from acute and convalescent COVID-19 was sourced from the United States, Italy and Spain. T cells, B-cell-depleted T cells, or PBMCs supplied cDNA or gDNA.

Per the original methods: Estimation of nucleated cell counts relied on the amplification of reference gene primers. The table came from immunoSEQ multiplex PCR; TCRdb's copy has only in-frame clones and leaves some out. That table gives V, J and clone size, and the DNA gave D and trimming. The data contain approximately 99,000 clones, about 88% of them singletons. This sequence was found in a human donor in a cohort sampled during active COVID-19. The material sequenced was peripheral blood.

As DNA, the CDR3 is TGTGCCAGCAGCTTCCTCGGGAGCGCTGAGCAGTTCTTC. It specifies CASSFLGSAEQFF. This sequence joins TRBV11-3 and TRBJ2-1; possibly TRBD2 for D (6 bases). The V end was cut by 3 bases, the J end by 9 bases, with 12 bases between. Germline CDR1 and CDR2: SGHNT and YENEEA. This CDR3 contains 13 residues.